What follows describes a single T cell receptor beta chain. The germline V and J ends were trimmed by 5 bases and 2 bases, with 7 bases remaining between them. This CDR3 has 12 amino acids. CDR1 and CDR2 from the germline V gene are SGHRS and YFSETQ. This entry belongs to a study of blood T cell repertoires in COVID-19. Across the study: PBMCs, B-cell-depleted T cells, or T cells were the source of the cDNA or gDNA that made up the material.

Methods used by the authors: Estimated nucleated cell counts came from reference gene primer amplification. This table comes from immunoSEQ multiplex PCR, and its TCRdb copy is limited to in-frame clones, with some not included. For V, J and clone size, that table is used; D and trimming come from the DNA. The sample carries 210,000 or so clones, around 84% recorded once. This rearrangement joins TRBV5-1 to TRBJ2-5, with D unresolved. This TCR came from an elderly woman with active or convalescent COVID-19. Sequences were obtained from peripheral blood. The CDR3 sequence is CASSFTQETQYF. CDR3 DNA: TGCGCCAGCAGTTTTACTCAAGAGACCCAGTACTTC.